The 5 T cell receptor beta chains below all came from one sample that was sequenced in a study of cytomegalovirus exposure and HLA in healthy donors. The PCR had 60 Vbeta and 13 Jbeta primers. Sequencing was performed with immunoSEQ multiplex PCR; in TCRdb, only in-frame clones are kept and a portion is missing. The table shows some 200,000 clones, with approximately 83% occurring only once. Sample: PBMCs. The receptors were sampled from a boy aged 2 to 10 in good health and CMV-seronegative.

This clone appeared a single time. V is TRBV2 and J is TRBJ2-1; D is unclear. The CDR3 consists of 11 residues. Trimming stripped 7 bases from V and 4 bases from J, with 5 bases between. Germline V gene sequence: CDR1 SNHLY, CDR2 FYNNEI. Here the CDR3 reads CASKLYNEQFF. CDR3 bases: TGTGCCAGCAAACTGTACAATGAGCAGTTCTTC.

This clone was seen only once. V gene TRBV7-3 combines with J gene TRBJ2-1; 10 positions match TRBD2. This CDR3 is built from 15 residues. The J segment lost 7 bases and the V segment lost 5 bases, leaving 8 bases of the junction unmatched. CDR1 is SGHTA and CDR2 is FQGTGA in the germline V gene. CDR3: CASSGRTSGFNEQFF. CDR3 sequence (DNA): TGTGCCAGCAGCGGGCGGACTAGCGGTTTTAATGAGCAGTTCTTC.

V usage is TRBV6-1 and J usage is TRBJ2-7; tentative D call: TRBD1 (5 bases). The CDR3 contains 14 residues. Germline CDR1 MNHNS, CDR2 SASEGT. Trimming pared 8 bases from V and 0 bases from J, leaving 14 bases between. This CDR3 is CASEKTVSSYEQYF. The DNA for the CDR3 is TGTGCCAGCGAAAAGACAGTTTCCTCCTACGAGCAGTACTTC.

This chain joins TRBV7-2 and TRBJ1-3; unclear D gene. There are 14 residues in the CDR3. V was clipped by 5 bases and J by 3 bases, with 11 bases between them. Germline V CDR1 and CDR2: SGHTA, FQGNSA. This CDR3 is CASSGTTVGNTIYF. The CDR3 nucleotides are TGTGCCAGCAGCGGTACAACCGTTGGAAACACCATATATTTT.

Notes on this clone: The junction does not match germline at one end; this may be a read error. The V and J genes are TRBV2 and TRBJ2-3; tentative D call: TRBD2 (5 bases). The CDR3 totals 13 residues. Per germline, CDR1 SNHLY and CDR2 FYNNEI. CDR3 sequence: CAGRGRGTDTQYF. CDR3 DNA sequence: TGTGCCGGCAGAGGGCGAGGGACAGATACGCAGTATTTT.